This entry lists 10 T cell receptor beta chains sequenced from one sample in a study of blood T cell repertoires in COVID-19. The data were produced by immunoSEQ multiplex PCR, yet TCRdb's version contains in-frame clones alone and is incomplete. The table has 140,000 or so clones, around 82% seen once; the top ten hold 5%. Material: peripheral blood. The receptor source for this set is a woman in her forties or fifties with acute or convalescent COVID-19.

Only a few counts were recorded for this clone. This CDR3 is also generated by other DNA sequences in the sample. The genes are TRBV19 and TRBJ1-4; D unresolved. V lost 3 bases, J lost 8 bases, and 13 bases lay in between. This CDR3 is built from 14 residues. Germline V gene lookup returns CDR1 LNHDA and CDR2 SQIVND (reference sequence). In DNA form, the CDR3 reads TGTGCCAGTAGTATCTCGGGTGACCCCGAAAAACTGTTTTTT. The encoded protein is CASSISGDPEKLFF.

The chain uses TRBV7-3 and TRBJ1-1; D not resolved. This CDR3 contains 13 residues. CDR1 and CDR2 from the germline V gene are SGHTA and FQGTGA. Trimming removed 3 bases at V and 2 bases at J, with 7 bases between. The CDR3 DNA follows: TGTGCCAGCAGCTTTACAAAAAACACTGAAGCTTTCTTT. It translates to CASSFTKNTEAFF. The full variable domain, in which reference TRBV7-3 and TRBJ1-1 provide the parts outside the CDR3, is GAGVSQTPSNKVTEKGKYVELRCDPISGHTALYWYRQSLGQGPEFLIYFQGTGAADDSGLPNDRFFAVRPEGSVSTLKIQRTERGDSAVYLCASSFTKNTEAFFGQGTRLTVV.

The rearrangement links TRBV19 to TRBJ1-1; no clear D gene. Germline V gene lookup returns CDR1 LNHDA and CDR2 SQIVND (reference sequence). The CDR3 sequence is 17 residues long. V lost 6 bases to trimming and J lost 1 base, with 21 bases between them. The DNA of the CDR3 is TGTGCCAGTAGCACTCGCGAGGGTTTTCGGAGGAACACTGAAGCTTTCTTT. This codes for CASSTREGFRRNTEAFF.

V usage is TRBV14 and J usage is TRBJ2-1; D is possibly TRBD1 (6 bases). The CDR3 extends over 17 amino acids. Germline values: CDR1 SGHDN, CDR2 FVKESK. Trimming shortened V by 1 base and J by 0 bases, and 13 bases separated the two germline ends. The CDR3 bases are TGTGCCAGCAGCCAAGGTGTGGACAGTAGCTCCTACAATGAGCAGTTCTTC. It encodes CASSQGVDSSSYNEQFF.

The CDR3 DNA reads TGTGCCAGCAGCCCTGGGCCTACCTCGGGGAACACCATATATTTT. Translation: CASSPGPTSGNTIYF. V and J are TRBV3-1 (or the pseudogene TRBV3-2) and TRBJ1-3; D remains unclear. The V end was cut by 4 bases, the J end by 7 bases, with 17 bases between. This CDR3 contains 15 residues. Looked up from germline, CDR1 is LGHDT and CDR2 is YNNKEL (reference sequence).

For the CDR3, the DNA is TGTGCCAGCAGCTTAGATACGGAGTTCGATCAGCCCCAGCATTTT. Translating gives CASSLDTEFDQPQHF. The chain links TRBV7-6 to TRBJ1-5; D is unresolved. The CDR3 consists of 15 residues. Per germline, CDR1 SGHVS and CDR2 FNYEAQ. The V end was cut by 1 base, the J end by 5 bases, with 12 bases between. Supplemented by reference TRBV7-6 and TRBJ1-5, the full variable domain reads GAGVSQSPRYKVTKRGQDVALRCDPISGHVSLYWYRQALGQGPEFLTYFNYEAQQDKSGLPNDRFSAERPEGSISTLTIQRTEQRDSAMYRCASSLDTEFDQPQHFGDGTRLSIL.

CDR3 coding DNA: TGTGCCAGCAGCCATACCCCGGGACAGGGAGGTGCTTTCTTT. It is translated as CASSHTPGQGGAFF. V usage is TRBV3-1 (or the pseudogene TRBV3-2) and J usage is TRBJ1-1, with 9 bases aligning to TRBD1. Trimming took 3 bases from V and 11 from J; bases not matched to a gene: 10. The germline V gene encodes CDR1 LGHDT and CDR2 YNNKEL (reference sequence). CDR3 length equals 14 residues.

This clone was found a few times. The rearrangement uses TRBV7-2 and TRBJ1-3; 8 positions agree with TRBD1. V was pared by 4 bases and J by 4 bases, with 6 bases of the junction left unmatched. CDR1 SGHTA and CDR2 FQGNSA come from the germline V gene. The CDR3 covers 15 residues. Here the CDR3 reads CASSSGGAQGNTIYF. In nucleotides, the CDR3 is TGTGCCAGCAGCTCAGGGGGCGCACAAGGAAACACCATATATTTT.

The J gene is TRBJ2-1, the V gene TRBV7-8; 12 bases align to TRBD2. Germline V CDR1 and CDR2: SGHVS, FQNEAQ. The J segment lost 4 bases and the V segment lost 5 bases, leaving 6 bases of the junction unmatched. There are 16 residues in the CDR3. The CDR3, as DNA: TGTGCCAGCAGCCCCACGACTAGCGGGGGTTACAATGAGCAGTTCTTC. Protein sequence: CASSPTTSGGYNEQFF. Drawing the rest from reference TRBV7-8 and TRBJ2-1, the complete variable domain is GAGVSQSPRYKVAKRGQDVALRCDPISGHVSLFWYQQALGQGPEFLTYFQNEAQLDKSGLPSDRFFAERPEGSVSTLKIQRTQQEDSAVYLCASSPTTSGGYNEQFFGPGTRLTVL.

V gene TRBV6-6 combines with J gene TRBJ1-2; D is unresolved. Germline assignment: CDR1 MNHNY and CDR2 SVGAGI (reference sequence). Trimming left V 6 bases short and J 8 bases short, with 10 bases between. The CDR3 length is 11 residues. The CDR3 here is CASSRLGGYTF. The CDR3 DNA reads as TGTGCCAGCAGCCGCCTCGGGGGCTACACCTTC.